This record covers a single T cell receptor (beta chain). Its specificity is not known. The sample is drawn from a study of identical twins. TCRdb processed the 5' RACE reads anew with MiXCR; each CDR3 protein has one entry. This table has 500,000 to 550,000 distinct CDR3 sequences, about 20% appearing once. Regarding the study as a whole: Fewer insertions characterized abundant cord blood beta clonotypes, whereas memory repertoires showed none.

Germline CDR1 is SGHAT and CDR2 is FQNNGV. The CDR3 is made up of 14 amino acids. V was clipped by 1 base and J by 3 bases, with 8 bases between them. This sample also belongs to another study, concerning yellow fever vaccine responses in identical twins.

The sequencing sample was made of CD4+ T cells sorted from blood. The gene calls are TRBV11-2 and TRBJ2-3; D gene unclear. This TCR derives from a woman in her late teens or twenties in good health. CDR3 in amino acids: CASSLAAVTDTQYF. Written as DNA, the CDR3 is TGTGCCAGCAGCTTAGCGGCCGTGACAGATACGCAGTATTTT.